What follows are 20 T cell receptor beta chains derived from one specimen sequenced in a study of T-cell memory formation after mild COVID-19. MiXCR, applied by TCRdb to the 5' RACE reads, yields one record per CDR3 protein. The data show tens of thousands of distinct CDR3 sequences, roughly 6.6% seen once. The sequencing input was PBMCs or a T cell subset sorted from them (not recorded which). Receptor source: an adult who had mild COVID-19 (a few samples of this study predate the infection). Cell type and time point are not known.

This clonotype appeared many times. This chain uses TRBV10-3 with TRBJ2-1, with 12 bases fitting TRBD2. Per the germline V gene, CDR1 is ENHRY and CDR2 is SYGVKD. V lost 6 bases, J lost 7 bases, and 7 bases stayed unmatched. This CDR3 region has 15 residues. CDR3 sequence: CAISLAGGLENEQFF. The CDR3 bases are TGTGCCATCAGCCTAGCGGGGGGGCTGGAGAATGAGCAGTTCTTC.

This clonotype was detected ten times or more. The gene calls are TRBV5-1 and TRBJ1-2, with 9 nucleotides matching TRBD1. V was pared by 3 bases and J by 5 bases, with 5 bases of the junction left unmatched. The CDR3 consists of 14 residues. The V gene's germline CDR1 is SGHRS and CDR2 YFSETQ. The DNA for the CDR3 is TGCGCCAGCAGCTCGGAGGGGACAGGGTATGGCTACACCTTC. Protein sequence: CASSSEGTGYGYTF.

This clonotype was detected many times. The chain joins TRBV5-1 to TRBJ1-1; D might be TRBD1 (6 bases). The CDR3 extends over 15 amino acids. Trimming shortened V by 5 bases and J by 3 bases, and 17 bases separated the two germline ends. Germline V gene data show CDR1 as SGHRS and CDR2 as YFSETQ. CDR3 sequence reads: CASRRMGGADTEAFF. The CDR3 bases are TGCGCCAGCAGACGAATGGGGGGCGCGGACACTGAAGCTTTCTTT.

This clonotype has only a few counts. The CDR3 loop is CASSRGSGTQYF. Written as DNA, the CDR3 is TGTGCCAGCAGCAGGGGATCAGGGACCCAGTACTTC. The genes are TRBV12-3 or TRBV12-4 and TRBJ2-5; D perhaps matches TRBD1 (6 bases). V gave up 6 bases and J gave up 7 bases, with 12 bases separating them. The CDR3 loop spans 12 amino acids.

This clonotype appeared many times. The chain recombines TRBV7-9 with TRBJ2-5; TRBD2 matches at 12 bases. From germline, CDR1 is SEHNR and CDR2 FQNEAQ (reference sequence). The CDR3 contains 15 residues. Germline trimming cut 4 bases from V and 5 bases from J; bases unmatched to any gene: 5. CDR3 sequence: CASSSGTSGRETQYF. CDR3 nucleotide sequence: TGTGCCAGCAGCTCCGGGACTAGCGGGCGGGAGACCCAGTACTTC. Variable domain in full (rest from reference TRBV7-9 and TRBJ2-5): DTGVSQNPRHKITKRGQNVTFRCDPISEHNRLYWYRQTLGQGPEFLTYFQNEAQLEKSRLLSDRFSAERPKGSFSTLEIQRTEQGDSAMYLCASSSGTSGRETQYFGPGTRLLVL.

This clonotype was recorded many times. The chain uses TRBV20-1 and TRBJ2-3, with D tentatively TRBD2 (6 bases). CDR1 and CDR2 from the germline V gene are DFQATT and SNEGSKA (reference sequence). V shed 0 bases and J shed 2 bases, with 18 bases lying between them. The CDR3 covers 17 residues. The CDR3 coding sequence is TGCAGTGCTAGAGATGCGACTAGGCCTCCCAACACAGATACGCAGTATTTT. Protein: CSARDATRPPNTDTQYF.

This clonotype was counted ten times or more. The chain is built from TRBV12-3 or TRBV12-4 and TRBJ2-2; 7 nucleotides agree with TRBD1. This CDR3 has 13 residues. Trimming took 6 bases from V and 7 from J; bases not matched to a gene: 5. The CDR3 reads CASRTGERGELFF. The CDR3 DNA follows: TGTGCCAGCAGAACAGGGGAGCGCGGGGAGCTGTTTTTT.

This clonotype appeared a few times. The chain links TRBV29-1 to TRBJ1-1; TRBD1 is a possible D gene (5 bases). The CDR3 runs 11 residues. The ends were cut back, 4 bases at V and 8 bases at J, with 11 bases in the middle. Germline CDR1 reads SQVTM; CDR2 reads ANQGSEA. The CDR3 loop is CSVGHGHEAFF. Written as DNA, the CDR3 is TGCAGCGTTGGTCATGGACACGAAGCTTTCTTT.

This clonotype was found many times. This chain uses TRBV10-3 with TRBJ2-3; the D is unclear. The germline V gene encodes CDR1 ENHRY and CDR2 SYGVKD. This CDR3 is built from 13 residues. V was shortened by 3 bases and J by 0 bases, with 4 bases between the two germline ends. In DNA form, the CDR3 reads TGTGCCATCAGTGAAACTAGCACAGATACGCAGTATTTT. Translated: CAISETSTDTQYF.

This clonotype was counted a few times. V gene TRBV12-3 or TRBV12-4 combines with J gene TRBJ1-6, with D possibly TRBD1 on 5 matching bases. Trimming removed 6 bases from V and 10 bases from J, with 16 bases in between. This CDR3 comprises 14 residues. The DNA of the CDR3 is TGTGCCAGCAGCGTCGGGGGTGCGGGATCACCCCTCCACTTT. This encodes CASSVGGAGSPLHF.

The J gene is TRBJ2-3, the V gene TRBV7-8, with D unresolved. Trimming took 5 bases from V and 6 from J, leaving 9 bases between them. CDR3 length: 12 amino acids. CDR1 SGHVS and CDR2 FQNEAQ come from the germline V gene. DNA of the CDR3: TGTGCCAGCAGCCTCCGGGCGGATACGCAGTATTTT. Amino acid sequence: CASSLRADTQYF.

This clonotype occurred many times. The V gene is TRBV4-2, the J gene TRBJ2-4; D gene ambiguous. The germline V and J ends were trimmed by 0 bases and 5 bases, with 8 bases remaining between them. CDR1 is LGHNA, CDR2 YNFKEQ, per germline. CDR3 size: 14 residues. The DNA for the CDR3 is TGTGCCAGCAGCCAAGACCGGGCTGAAAACATTCAGTACTTC. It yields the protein CASSQDRAENIQYF.

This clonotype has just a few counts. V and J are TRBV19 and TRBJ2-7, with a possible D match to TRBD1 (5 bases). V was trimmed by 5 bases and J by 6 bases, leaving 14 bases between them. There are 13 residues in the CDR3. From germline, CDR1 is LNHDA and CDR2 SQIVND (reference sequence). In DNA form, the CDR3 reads TGTGCCAGTAGTCAAGGACATGGGGCCGAGCAGTACTTC. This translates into CASSQGHGAEQYF. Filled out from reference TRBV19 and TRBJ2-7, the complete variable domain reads DGGITQSPKYLFRKEGQNVTLSCEQNLNHDAMYWYRQDPGQGLRLIYYSQIVNDFQKGDIAEGYSVSREKKESFPLTVTSAQKNPTAFYLCASSQGHGAEQYFGPGTRLTVT.

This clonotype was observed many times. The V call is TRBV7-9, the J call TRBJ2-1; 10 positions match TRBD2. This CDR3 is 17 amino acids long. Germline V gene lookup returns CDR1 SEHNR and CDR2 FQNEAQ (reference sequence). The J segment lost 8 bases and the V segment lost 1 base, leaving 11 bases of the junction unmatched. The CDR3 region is CASSLGASGGAGDEQFF. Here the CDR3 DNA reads TGTGCCAGCAGCTTAGGGGCTAGCGGGGGCGCCGGGGATGAGCAGTTCTTC.

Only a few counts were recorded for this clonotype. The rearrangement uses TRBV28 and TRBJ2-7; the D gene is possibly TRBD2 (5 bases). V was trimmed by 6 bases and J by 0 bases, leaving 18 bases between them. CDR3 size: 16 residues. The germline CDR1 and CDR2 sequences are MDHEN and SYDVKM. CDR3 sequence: CASSIIGRSSSYEQYF. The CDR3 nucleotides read TGTGCCAGCAGCATTATAGGGAGATCCAGCTCCTACGAGCAGTACTTC.

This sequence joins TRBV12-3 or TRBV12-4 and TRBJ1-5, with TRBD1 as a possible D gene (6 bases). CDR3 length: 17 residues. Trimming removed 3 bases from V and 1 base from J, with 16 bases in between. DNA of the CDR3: TGTGCCAGCAGTTTCGCCCAACCAGGGGTAAGCAATCAGCCCCAGCATTTT. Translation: CASSFAQPGVSNQPQHF.

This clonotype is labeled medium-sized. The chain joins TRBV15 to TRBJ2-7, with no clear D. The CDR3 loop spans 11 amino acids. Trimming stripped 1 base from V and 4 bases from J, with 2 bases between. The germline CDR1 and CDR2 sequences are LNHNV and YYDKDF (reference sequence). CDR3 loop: CATSRGYEQYF. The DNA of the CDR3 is TGTGCCACCAGCAGAGGGTACGAGCAGTACTTC.

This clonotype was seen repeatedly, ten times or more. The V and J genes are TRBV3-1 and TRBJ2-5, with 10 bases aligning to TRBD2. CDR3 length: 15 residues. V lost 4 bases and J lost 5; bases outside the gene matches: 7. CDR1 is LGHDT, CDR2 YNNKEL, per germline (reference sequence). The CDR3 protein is CASSPPAGGRETQYF. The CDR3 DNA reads TGTGCCAGCAGCCCCCCAGCGGGGGGGCGGGAGACCCAGTACTTC.

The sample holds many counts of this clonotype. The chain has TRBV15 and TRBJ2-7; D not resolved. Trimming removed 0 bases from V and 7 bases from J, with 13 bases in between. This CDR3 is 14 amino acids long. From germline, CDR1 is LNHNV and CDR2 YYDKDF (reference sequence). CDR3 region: CATSRDRAPAEQYF. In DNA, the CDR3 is TGTGCCACCAGCAGAGATCGGGCCCCAGCTGAGCAGTACTTC.

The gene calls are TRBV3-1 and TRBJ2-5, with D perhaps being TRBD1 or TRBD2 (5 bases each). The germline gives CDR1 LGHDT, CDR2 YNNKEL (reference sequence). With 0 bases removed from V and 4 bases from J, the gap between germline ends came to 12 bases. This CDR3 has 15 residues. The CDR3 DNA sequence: TGTGCCAGCAGCCAAGATGGGACCAGAGGAGAGACCCAGTACTTC. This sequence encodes CASSQDGTRGETQYF.